The present entry profiles one TCR beta chain with its context. The antigen is unknown. The source of the sample is a study of shared clonotypes between healthy human individuals. Findings of the study overall: The study found 4.5% to 5% of naive CD4 clonotypes shared across a handful of donors. Clonotype sharing among the donors was expected to vary with sequencing depth.

CDR3 length: 14 amino acids. Germline loops: CDR1 SGHRS, CDR2 YFSETQ. V dropped 4 bases and J dropped 6; count of bases not matched to a gene: 8. Here immunoSEQ multiplex PCR was the method, and the copy in TCRdb shows in-frame clones only, minus some. This sample carries approximately 2,300,000 clones, roughly 92% of them seen once, and the ten largest clones take 0.3% to 0.45%. The chain recombines TRBV5-1 with TRBJ2-7, with TRBD2 identical over 9 bases. The receptor was derived from a man aged 18 to 35 in good health. Some clones in this sample may be carry-over from other donors' samples. Sequencing used naive CD4+ T cells from PBMCs. Described subset: CD45RA+ positively selected. The CDR3 sequence is CASSKGLASGEQYF. As DNA, the CDR3 is TGCGCCAGCAGCAAGGGACTAGCTTCGGGCGAGCAGTACTTC.